This TCR beta chain was observed in a study of shared clonotypes between healthy human individuals. The data were produced by immunoSEQ multiplex PCR, yet TCRdb's version contains in-frame clones alone and is incomplete. The sample has 2 million to 2.5 million clones, approximately 95% seen once. As regards this clone: As yet, its antigen is unknown. Other DNA sequences in the sample encode the same CDR3.

Germline CDR1 is DFQATT and CDR2 is SNEGSKA (reference sequence). V was pared by 6 bases and J by 4 bases, with 7 bases between. The CDR3 runs 11 residues. Study-level findings and limits: Only blood samples were collected, and tissue repertoires likely differ. With few donors, the genetic and exposure-history diversity represented was limited.

This sequence joins TRBV20-1 and TRBJ1-3; D not certain. This sequence originates from a man between 18 and 35 years old in good health. The sequenced sample was naive CD4+ T cells sorted from blood. Subset: CD45RA+ positively selected. The CDR3 region is CSAIGGNTIYF. The DNA for the CDR3 is TGCAGTGCCATAGGGGGAAACACCATATATTTT.